This TCR beta chain came from a study of blood T cell repertoires in COVID-19. Across the whole study: The origin of the acute and convalescent COVID-19 samples was the United States, Italy and Spain. T cells, B-cell-depleted T cells, or PBMCs provided the cDNA or gDNA that served as material.

Original data processing: Reference gene primers were amplified, and this amplification served to estimate nucleated cell counts. Generated by immunoSEQ multiplex PCR, the TCRdb table keeps only in-frame clones and is missing some. V, J and clone size derive from that table, while D and trimming were established from the DNA sequence. The table shows roughly 75,000 clones, with roughly 70% occurring only once. Germline loops: CDR1 MGHRA, CDR2 YSYEKL. The CDR3 has 14 residues. J lost 5 bases, V lost 4 bases, and 4 bases had no gene match. The J gene is TRBJ2-5, the V gene TRBV4-1; the match to TRBD1 covers 10 bases. Sequenced material: peripheral blood. The receptor was isolated from a human donor with acute or convalescent COVID-19. The donor label of this sample is uncertain. The CDR3 sequence: CASSRDRGGETQYF. The CDR3 DNA follows: TGCGCCAGCAGCCGGGACAGGGGCGGGGAGACCCAGTACTTC.